This T cell receptor beta chain was captured by sequencing in a study of cytomegalovirus exposure and HLA in healthy donors (dated 2017 in TCRdb). In terms of the full investigation: According to an earlier analysis of a few hundred of the donors, about 179 million T cells yielded roughly 110 million unique TCR beta sequences and 276 Gb of sequence data. The study used immunosequencing to profile the T cell repertoires of 670 or so subjects and linked those repertoires to cytomegalovirus serostatus. In a later analysis, previously published TCR beta repertoires from about 670 donors were re-analyzed and high-resolution HLA genotyping was added so that TCR occurrence patterns could be studied. In addition to the first cohort of roughly 670 subjects, a separate validation cohort of 130 or so different subjects was used. In an earlier analysis of roughly 600 of the donors, high-throughput TCR beta sequencing was used to judge whether each TCR beta V gene segment behaved as functional or pseudogenic. The study combined high-throughput TCR immunosequencing, statistical association of individual TCRs with disease status, and machine learning to predict cytomegalovirus infection status. A later genetic analysis used genome-wide SNP genotypes for about 55% of the 666 donors, treating that subset as a discovery cohort. Four to six DR-DQ haplotypes were handled as single units for association and clustering, since linkage in the cohort was strong. Among the roughly 400 genotyped donors, under 90% belonged to the genetic ancestry cluster associated with self-reported Caucasian donors. Rather than using new phenotypic data, the later analysis identified candidate immune exposures from TCR beta sequences and from how often those sequences occurred across donors. Donor age, sex, ethnicity and CMV serostatus were compiled alongside the repertoire data. HLA typing included class I and class II loci at four-digit resolution. The number of donors typed differed by locus, with roughly 629-640 for A, B, C, DRB1 and DQB1, 522 for DQA1, approximately 570 for DPA1, and some 440 for DPB1. About 280 gigabases of sequencing data and around 88 million unique TCR sequences made up an early release that covered approximately 650 HLA-typed donors. All discovery cohort repertoires had been generated using a single sequencing platform. Across around 400 genotyped donors of the cohort, an average of about 240,000 unique TCR beta nucleotide sequences per donor were sequenced, and 15% to 20% of those sequences were non-productive. The study was designed to test whether signatures of past pathogen exposure could be identified by cataloging public T cell receptors. Here is what the overall study found, with its caveats: Because HLA typing was missing for some donors at each locus, association tests included only the typed subset. In vitro tests confirmed that a few of the cytomegalovirus-associated TCR beta chains recognize cytomegalovirus antigens. In an earlier analysis of more than 500 of the donors, most TCR beta V segments appeared in productive rearrangements about 87% or about 30% of the time, broadly matching IMGT annotations. The presence/absence analyses assumed that sequencing depth was roughly uniform across donors, and that assumption may not be true. A further reported finding was that TCR beta sequences accurately predicted the HLA-A and HLA-B alleles for most subjects in the first cohort. Fewer than 20 rarely observed V segments, including chromosome 9 orphons, were excluded from the earlier analysis of about 500 of the donors because counts were too low. V-gene and J-gene trimming of TCR beta chains was associated with a missense DCLRE1C variant in a later genetic analysis, and the association was replicated in an independent cohort. According to a later analysis, most CMV-associated TCR beta chains appeared to be HLA-restricted, and the HLA associations seemed to be driven largely by CMV exposure. The classifier was reported to diagnose cytomegalovirus status with high specificity and sensitivity in both the original and validation cohorts. CMV serostatus was the only immune exposure information available for the cohort. The cohort was sequenced for TCR beta chains only, and without alpha or paired-chain data the features that could be detected were limited. Strong co-occurrence of HLA alleles, especially DR and DQ, made assigning TCR associations to individual alleles difficult. In a later genetic analysis, fewer N-insertions in productive TCRs were reported among donors in an Asian-associated ancestry cluster than the approximately 670-donor mean. A cluster of highly shared sequence variants was judged likely to be a technical artifact of the sequencing pipeline. In a later analysis, several top co-occurrence clusters were reported to appear linked to parvovirus B19, influenza, CMV and Epstein-Barr virus. In a later analysis, HLA-associated TCR beta chains showed more clonal expansion and lower generation probabilities than non-associated chains that were equally common. Linkage disequilibrium might explain the correlated functional status among segregating V segments, but an unknown experimental factor could not be excluded. Some IMGT-functional V segments, including TRBV6-2 and TRBV6-3, could not be distinguished by the 87-base-pair reads and were therefore excluded. A total of 164 TCR beta chains were listed by the study as associated with cytomegalovirus. Across donors, most TCR sequences were observed very rarely, whereas some public TCRs were present in many individuals. In a later analysis, TCR association rates were found to vary across HLA loci, with the most associated TCRs seen for DRB1 alleles and the fewest for HLA-C alleles. The authors suggested that the approach could potentially be extended to other disease states and immunological phenotypes. In a later analysis, around 17,000 TCR beta sequences were associated with specific HLA alleles at a false discovery rate of 0.05.

CDR1 and CDR2 were assigned from the germline V gene as SGHRS and YFSETQ. The junction shows trimming of 4 bases on V and 3 bases on J, plus 14 bases between the germline ends. CDR3 length: 14 amino acids, cysteine to phenylalanine. Kept here is only the CDR3 DNA, which spans 42 bases and is read in frame from base 1. The cohort consisted of hundreds of healthy bone marrow donors. At the time of sampling, every cohort member was nominally healthy, though immune exposures that went unrecorded were likely present. The donor was CMV seropositive and belonged to the group of 250 to 300 seropositive cohort members. A peripheral blood sample was collected from each donor, and TCR beta sequencing was performed on peripheral blood mononuclear cells. Genomic DNA was extracted from the blood cell samples with the Qiagen DNeasy Blood Extraction Kit. Library method: the immunoSEQ multiplex PCR assay. A mixture of 60 forward primers for TCR Vbeta segments and 13 reverse primers for TCR Jbeta segments was used in the multiplex PCR. Amplification of the CDR3 region of rearranged TCR beta genes was performed with a multiplex PCR assay on genomic DNA. The amplified TCR beta libraries were sequenced on the Illumina HiSeq System as 87-base-pair reads. The source study handled its data this way. A later analysis counted 75 million to 100 million unique TCR beta chains across the 666 repertoires, and some 11 million of these chains were shared by at least two donors. Raw reads were error-corrected and collapsed into unique sequences with a nearest-neighbor algorithm that merged closely related sequences to remove PCR and sequencing errors. CDR3 sequences were aligned to IMGT reference sequences to assign V, D and J gene segments. For a sequence to be retained, at least a six-nucleotide match to both a V gene segment and a J gene segment was required. A rearrangement was called productive if the CDR3 had no stop codons and remained in frame with V and J, and every other rearrangement was called non-productive. Following IMGT convention, CDR3 was defined as the stretch from the second conserved V-encoded cysteine up to the conserved J-encoded phenylalanine. In an earlier analysis of around 540 of the donors, sequences lacking an unambiguous match to a single V gene segment were excluded. An earlier analysis of a few hundred of the donors classified V segments as functional when productive rearrangements were above 56.7% and as segregating when the standard deviation between donors was above 5%. A statistical classification framework was developed to diagnose cytomegalovirus status using the catalog of TCR beta chain sequences. In a later analysis, TCR nucleotide sequences were compared against IMGT/GENE-DB human TR gene sequences so that V and J genes could be assigned. In a later analysis, CDR3 sequences and most-parsimonious VDJ recombination scenarios were assigned using the TCRdist pipeline. A later analysis defined each TCR beta chain by its CDR3 amino acid sequence plus V-gene family, and excluded reads lacking a unique V-gene family. In a later analysis, 450 to 600 highly shared, low-generation-probability nucleotide sequences were removed to address suspected cross-contamination and a sequencing artifact. A later analysis calculated a clonal expansion index for each public chain from normalized within-repertoire ranks of inferred template counts. A later analysis computed generation probabilities with a VDJ recombination model fitted to out-of-frame rearrangements, and checked the results against IGoR. In a later analysis, TCR-TCR, TCR-HLA and TCR-CMV co-occurrence was scored with hypergeometric tests, and a repertoire-size bias correction was applied to TCR pairs. In a later analysis, false discovery rates were estimated by permuting HLA or CMV assignments 20 times. In a later analysis, co-occurring TCRs were grouped with DBSCAN, and TCRdist sequence similarity was added when clustering was performed within HLA-allele-positive subsets. Repertoires with fewer than 30,000 or more than 120,000 public chains were left out of co-occurrence clustering, as were a few repertoires with anomalous nucleotide sharing. The immuneACCESS repertoire file appears here via TCRdb, limited to in-frame rearrangements. These files lack a portion of the clones; in checked studies, under half of the deficit traces to unresolved V genes, and the cause of the others is not known. V and J calls and clone size are those listed in that table; D and trimming were worked out from the DNA. The sample data list some 100,000 clones, and around 79% of these were observed just once. The top ten clonotypes cover 2.5% to 3.5% of the sample.

Note on this clone: This receptor's antigen is unknown. Base quality data are lacking; no much larger clone is found one base away.

This TCR was sampled from a female donor in good health and CMV-seropositive. Recombination connected TRBV5-1 to TRBJ2-7, and perhaps TRBD1 as D gene, on 7 matching bases. The specimen was PBMCs. The DNA sequence is given as TGCGCCAGCAGCGTCCAGGGGGGTGACTACGAGCAGTACTTC. It specifies CASSVQGGDYEQYF.